This T cell receptor beta chain was recorded in a study of response to subunit inactivated influenza vaccine (dated by TCRdb to 2017 to 2018). Concerning the study at large: Deep quantitative profiling of the T cell receptor repertoire was used in the study to follow responses to a trivalent subunit inactivated influenza vaccine. What the work shows at the level of the full study, not this receptor alone: It was suggested by the authors that each seasonal influenza vaccination may recruit only a limited number of new T cells.

The table lists this clonotype with a few counts. The antigen it binds to is not known. No base qualities exist here, and no much larger clone lies one base off it. The CDR3 numbers 15 residues from cysteine through phenylalanine. The CDR3 DNA has 45 bases and is translated from base 1. CDR1 and CDR2 (SGHRS, YFSETQ) derive from the germline V gene. The trim is 4 bases for V and 7 bases for J, with a gap of 17 bases between the germline ends. Libraries were built with RT-PCR. Sequencer: Illumina HiSeq 2500. TCRdb cleaned the public reads at Q25 with fastp, built clones with MiXCR and kept in-frame beta chains. Each CDR3 protein gets just one entry, which takes the most common genes and DNA from the rows behind it. In this sample the table shows about 830,000 distinct CDR3 sequences, around a sixth of which occur a single time. The ten biggest clones cover 9.5% to 13% of the sample.

This chain joins TRBV5-1 to TRBJ2-2, with TRBD1 as a weak D call on 6 bases. This receptor was taken from a man aged 45-60 years who received an inactivated influenza vaccine. Donor details come from another sample of the same person, matched by shared clones. Specimen: PBMCs from blood, collected roughly 5 days after vaccination. The CDR3 here reads CASSVTGRIGGELFF. The nucleotides read TGCGCCAGCAGCGTGACAGGTCGAATCGGCGGGGAGCTGTTTTTT. When the CDR3 is completed using the reference TRBV5-1 and TRBJ2-2 genes on either side, the full variable domain is KAGVTQTPRYLIKTRGQQVTLSCSPISGHRSVSWYQQTPGQGLQFLFEYFSETQRNKGNFPGRFSGRQFSNSRSEMNVSTLELGDSALYLCASSVTGRIGGELFFGEGSRLTVL.